Detailed here is one T cell receptor beta chain. Its antigen is unidentified. Mismatch with germline at one junction end may stem from a read error. The record originates from a study of T cell responses to AZD1222 COVID-19 vaccine. Whole-study findings and limits: An increase in Spike-specific TCR breadth and depth was observed after two AZD1222 doses. As reported, nearly half of all spike-specific TCRs target variant regions that are unmutated.

Using immunoSEQ multiplex PCR, the repertoire was profiled, and TCRdb retains in-frame clones only, with some absent. The sample has 100,000 or so clones; about 88% are singletons. The germline CDR1 and CDR2 sequences are SGHVS and FQNEAQ. The CDR3 sequence is 13 residues long. Sequencing used peripheral blood, obtained on day 0 of AZD1222 vaccination. The origin of this receptor is an adult in good health. The J gene is TRBJ1-1, the V gene TRBV7-8; D might be TRBD1 (5 bases). The CDR3 spells CASSLQERTEAFF. The CDR3 DNA sequence: TGTGCCAGTAGCTTACAGGAACGCACTGAAGCTTTCTTT.